A single sample gave rise to the 26 T cell receptor beta chains below, sequenced in a study of shared clonotypes between healthy human individuals. Sequencing used immunoSEQ multiplex PCR; TCRdb keeps in-frame clones, though not all of them. The sample records fewer than 2.5 million clones, more than 85% being singletons. Input material: naive CD4+ T cells from PBMCs. The subset was: CD45RA+ positively selected. The source is a man between 18 and 29 years old in good health. Some clones in this sample may be carry-over from other donors' samples.

On this clone: The sample has other DNA sequences that encode this CDR3 too. J is TRBJ2-1 and V is TRBV5-1; 8 nucleotides line up with TRBD2. This CDR3 is 14 amino acids long. J lost 4 bases, V lost 2 bases, and 2 bases had no gene match. Germline lookup yields CDR1 SGHRS and CDR2 YFSETQ. The CDR3 DNA follows: TGCGCCAGCAGCTTACTAGCGGAGTACAATGAGCAGTTCTTC. It translates to CASSLLAEYNEQFF. Full variable domain (remainder filled in from reference TRBV5-1 and TRBJ2-1): KAGVTQTPRYLIKTRGQQVTLSCSPISGHRSVSWYQQTPGQGLQFLFEYFSETQRNKGNFPGRFSGRQFSNSRSEMNVSTLELGDSALYLCASSLLAEYNEQFFGPGTRLTVL.

The chain combines TRBV28 with TRBJ2-5, with 10 bases matching TRBD2. The CDR3 has 19 amino acids. CDR1 MDHEN and CDR2 SYDVKM come from the germline V gene. With 6 bases clipped from V and 3 bases from J, the junction kept 19 bases outside the gene matches. This chain's CDR3 is CASSLGQSVSSGREETQYF. DNA of the CDR3: TGTGCCAGCAGCCTCGGACAGTCTGTATCCAGCGGGAGGGAAGAGACCCAGTACTTC.

CDR3 amino acids: CASTDRPGDGEQFF. In DNA form, the CDR3 reads TGTGCCAGCACCGACAGGCCCGGAGACGGGGAGCAGTTCTTC. This rearrangement joins TRBV2 to TRBJ2-1; a possible D gene is TRBD1 (6 bases). V was pared by 7 bases and J by 10 bases, with 20 bases between. CDR1 and CDR2 (germline): SNHLY, FYNNEI. CDR3 length: 14 residues.

With regard to this clone: The sample has other DNA sequences that encode this CDR3 too. V and J are TRBV5-1 and TRBJ2-7, with 11 bases aligning to TRBD2. The CDR3 runs to 15 residues. Per the germline V gene, CDR1 is SGHRS and CDR2 is YFSETQ. V lost 4 bases to trimming and J lost 0 bases; unmatched junction nucleotides: 3. CDR3 coding DNA: TGCGCCAGCAGCCAAGGGACTAGCGGCTCCTACGAGCAGTACTTC. Translation gives CASSQGTSGSYEQYF.

The gene calls are TRBV19 and TRBJ2-1; no definite D call. The germline V and J ends were trimmed by 4 bases and 9 bases, with 10 bases remaining between them. The V gene's germline CDR1 is LNHDA and CDR2 SQIVND (reference sequence). The CDR3 has 12 amino acids. CDR3 in DNA: TGTGCCAGTAGTAGTTGGGAATCTGAGCAGTTCTTC. This codes for CASSSWESEQFF.

V usage is TRBV7-8 and J usage is TRBJ1-2, with D possibly matching TRBD1 (6 bases). CDR1 is SGHVS and CDR2 is FQNEAQ in the germline V gene. This CDR3 spans 16 amino acids. Trimming removed 4 bases at V and 8 bases at J, with 23 bases between. The CDR3 nucleotides are TGTGCCAGCAGCTCGATGGGGGGCCCGGAGGTTGGAGGCTACACCTTC. Protein product: CASSSMGGPEVGGYTF.

The chain recombines TRBV7-9 with TRBJ2-1, with 10 nucleotides matching TRBD2. This CDR3 comprises 16 residues. CDR1 is SEHNR, CDR2 FQNEAQ, per germline (reference sequence). The V and J ends lost 4 bases and 8 bases, in that order; junction bases with no gene match: 11. The CDR3 DNA follows: TGTGCCAGCAGCTGGGCAGGGCTAGCGGGAGTTGATGAGCAGTTCTTC. Protein: CASSWAGLAGVDEQFF.

This sequence joins TRBV25-1 and TRBJ2-1; 9 nucleotides match TRBD1. CDR1 is MGHDK and CDR2 is SYGVNS in the germline V gene. Trimming at V came to 8 bases and at J to 6 bases, leaving 14 bases not matched to a gene. This CDR3 has 16 amino acids. DNA for the CDR3: TGTGCCAGCGGAACCCTGAGGGGACAGGGTTCCAATGAGCAGTTCTTC. Its protein is CASGTLRGQGSNEQFF.

This chain joins TRBV4-1 and TRBJ1-3; TRBD1 agrees at 7 bases. V shed 0 bases and J 0 bases; nucleotides not matched to a gene: 8. The CDR3 loop spans 18 amino acids. Germline V CDR1 and CDR2: MGHRA, YSYEKL. The CDR3 DNA is TGCGCCAGCAGCCAAGATTTTGGCAGGGGGAGCTCTGGAAACACCATATATTTT. This encodes CASSQDFGRGSSGNTIYF.

The chain links TRBV5-6 to TRBJ1-1; D is unresolved. Trimming stripped 1 base from V and 3 bases from J, with 7 bases between. CDR3 length: 13 residues. Looked up from germline, CDR1 is SGHDT and CDR2 is YYEEEE. The CDR3 here is CASSLSSDTEAFF. In nucleotides, the CDR3 is TGTGCCAGCAGCTTGTCCAGTGACACTGAAGCTTTCTTT.

V gene TRBV6-1 combines with J gene TRBJ2-3; TRBD1 or TRBD2 may be the D gene (6 bases each). The V end lost 0 bases, the J end lost 0 bases, and 16 bases lay between the germline ends. The CDR3 has 18 amino acids. Germline V gene lookup returns CDR1 MNHNS and CDR2 SASEGT. The CDR3 reads CASSEAQSTGTSTDTQYF. The CDR3 nucleotides are TGTGCCAGCAGTGAAGCGCAGTCAACAGGGACTAGCACAGATACGCAGTATTTT.

V and J are TRBV7-9 and TRBJ2-1; 12 bases match TRBD2. V trimming: 3 bases; J trimming: 8 bases; junction bases outside the gene matches: 5. The length of the CDR3 is 15 residues. The germline V gene encodes CDR1 SEHNR and CDR2 FQNEAQ (reference sequence). CDR3: CASSFRLAGDHEQFF. For the CDR3, the DNA is TGTGCCAGCAGCTTCAGACTAGCGGGAGACCATGAGCAGTTCTTC.

The V call is TRBV4-1, the J call TRBJ1-5; TRBD1 matches 8 bases. Germline-derived CDR1 and CDR2 are MGHRA and YSYEKL. The CDR3 spans 15 residues. Trimming at V came to 4 bases and at J to 0 bases, leaving 2 bases not matched to a gene. The DNA for the CDR3 is TGCGCCAGCAGCCCGGGACAGGTTAGCAATCAGCCCCAGCATTTT. Protein sequence: CASSPGQVSNQPQHF.

This clone was observed a single time. The V gene is TRBV7-2, the J gene TRBJ2-7; 7 nucleotides line up with TRBD2. Germline assignment: CDR1 SGHTA and CDR2 FQGNSA. Losses at the gene ends were 10 bases for V and 4 bases for J; bases not matched to a gene: 10. This CDR3 is 13 amino acids long. The CDR3 is CAINWEGWYEQYF. CDR3 bases: TGTGCCATTAATTGGGAGGGATGGTACGAGCAGTACTTC.

The rearrangement links TRBV7-2 to TRBJ2-1; 11 positions match TRBD2. The CDR3 is 14 amino acids. Unmatched junction bases numbered 5, after V lost 7 bases and J lost 6 bases. Germline V gene sequence: CDR1 SGHTA, CDR2 FQGNSA. The CDR3 bases are TGTGCCAGCAAACGTAGCGGGAGGGGCAATGAGCAGTTCTTC. Translating it yields CASKRSGRGNEQFF.

As concerns this clone: An end of the junction does not agree with germline; a read error may underlie this. At the DNA level, this CDR3 is encoded by other sequences in the same sample as well. The DNA for the CDR3 is TGTGCCAGCAGCTTCGCCGATCAGCCCCAGCACTTT. Amino acids: CASSFADQPQHF. The V and J genes are TRBV7-2 and TRBJ1-5; no clear D. This CDR3 spans 12 amino acids. The germline gives CDR1 SGHTA, CDR2 FQGNSA.

The V gene is TRBV5-6, the J gene TRBJ2-1; tentative D call: TRBD2 (5 bases). Trimming removed 1 base from V and 7 bases from J, with 12 bases in between. The CDR3 is 14 residues long. Germline values: CDR1 SGHDT, CDR2 YYEEEE. CDR3 protein: CASSLSRTRNEQFF. The CDR3 DNA is TGTGCCAGCAGCTTGTCCAGAACTAGGAATGAGCAGTTCTTC.

This clone was picked up one time. This sequence joins TRBV2 and TRBJ1-2; a possible D gene is TRBD1 (5 bases). Trimming left V 5 bases short and J 2 bases short, with 9 bases between. From germline, CDR1 is SNHLY and CDR2 FYNNEI. The CDR3 has 13 residues. DNA of the CDR3: TGTGCCAGCAGTCTACAGGAAAACTATGGCTACACCTTC. Amino acid sequence: CASSLQENYGYTF.

This clone was seen a single time. The rearrangement links TRBV30 to TRBJ1-1; D is uncertain. Germline CDR1 GTSNPN, CDR2 SVGIG (reference sequence). V lost 2 bases and J lost 1, with 11 bases in between. The CDR3 has 14 residues. CDR3 sequence reads: CAWSPGPKNTEAFF. For the CDR3, the DNA is TGTGCCTGGAGTCCCGGACCGAAGAACACTGAAGCTTTCTTT.

CDR3 sequence reads: CASLDRKTYNEQFF. CDR3 bases: TGTGCCAGCTTGGACAGGAAAACCTACAATGAGCAGTTCTTC. The chain recombines TRBV18 with TRBJ2-1, with 7 bases matching TRBD1. The CDR3 length is 14 residues. V lost 7 bases and J lost 2; bases outside the gene matches: 5. Germline V lookup: CDR1 KGHSH, CDR2 LQKENI.

This sequence joins TRBV7-8 and TRBJ1-1; D not certain. V was shortened by 3 bases and J by 1 base, with 3 bases between the two germline ends. Looked up from germline, CDR1 is SGHVS and CDR2 is FQNEAQ. CDR3 length equals 12 residues. The CDR3 nucleotides read TGTGCCAGCAGCTTCCCGAACACTGAAGCTTTCTTT. Amino acids: CASSFPNTEAFF.

The J gene is TRBJ2-2, the V gene TRBV27; D is undetermined. V gave up 3 bases and J gave up 0 bases, with 8 bases separating them. The CDR3 extends over 15 amino acids. The germline V gene has CDR1 MNHEY and CDR2 SMNVEV (reference sequence). For the CDR3, the DNA is TGTGCCAGCAGTTTGTCCAGAGCGAACACCGGGGAGCTGTTTTTT. It yields the protein CASSLSRANTGELFF.

The genes are TRBV9 and TRBJ1-2, with no clear D. Looked up from germline, CDR1 is SGDLS and CDR2 is YYNGEE. The V and J ends lost 1 base and 7 bases respectively, with 20 bases between them. The CDR3 runs to 16 residues. CDR3 nucleotides: TGTGCCAGCAGCGTATTGCAGGCCCCCGTTAAGGGTGGCTACACCTTC. Protein sequence: CASSVLQAPVKGGYTF.

As concerns this clone: The sample has other DNA sequences that encode this CDR3 too. The genes are TRBV11-3 and TRBJ2-3; tentatively, D is TRBD2 (6 bases). V dropped 2 bases and J dropped 0 bases, with 9 bases sitting between them. The CDR3 sequence is 15 residues long. Germline lookup yields CDR1 SGHNT and CDR2 YENEEA. CDR3 DNA sequence: TGTGCCAGCAGCTTACATGGAGGGAGCACAGATACGCAGTATTTT. Its protein product is CASSLHGGSTDTQYF.

The DNA for the CDR3 is TGTGCCAGCAGCACCCAGACAGGGACTAACTATGGCTACACCTTC. Protein product: CASSTQTGTNYGYTF. This chain uses TRBV7-2 with TRBJ1-2; TRBD1 aligns across 7 bases. This CDR3 comprises 15 residues. Germline assignment: CDR1 SGHTA and CDR2 FQGNSA. Trimming took 5 bases from V and 0 from J; bases not matched to a gene: 6.

The chain carries TRBV9 and TRBJ2-5; no clear D gene. The V and J ends lost 3 bases and 5 bases respectively, with 17 bases between them. Germline lookup yields CDR1 SGDLS and CDR2 YYNGEE. The CDR3 runs 15 residues. In DNA, the CDR3 is TGTGCCAGCAGCGGAGAGAGACGGCTCCCCGAGACCCAGTACTTC. Amino acids: CASSGERRLPETQYF.